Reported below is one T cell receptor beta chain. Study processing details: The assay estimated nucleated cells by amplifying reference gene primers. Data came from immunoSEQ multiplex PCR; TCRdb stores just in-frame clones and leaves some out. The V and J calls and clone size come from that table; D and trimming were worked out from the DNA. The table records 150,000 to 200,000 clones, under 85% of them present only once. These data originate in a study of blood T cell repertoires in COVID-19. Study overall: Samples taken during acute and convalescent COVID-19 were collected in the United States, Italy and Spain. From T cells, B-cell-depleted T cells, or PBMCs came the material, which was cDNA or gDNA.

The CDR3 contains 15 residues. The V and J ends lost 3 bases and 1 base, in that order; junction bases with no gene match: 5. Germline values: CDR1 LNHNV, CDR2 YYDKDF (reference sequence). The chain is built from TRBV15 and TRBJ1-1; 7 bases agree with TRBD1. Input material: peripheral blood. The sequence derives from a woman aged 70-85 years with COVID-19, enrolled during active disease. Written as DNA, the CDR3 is TGTGCCACCAGCAGGATGACAGGGACGAACACTGAAGCTTTCTTT. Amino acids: CATSRMTGTNTEAFF.